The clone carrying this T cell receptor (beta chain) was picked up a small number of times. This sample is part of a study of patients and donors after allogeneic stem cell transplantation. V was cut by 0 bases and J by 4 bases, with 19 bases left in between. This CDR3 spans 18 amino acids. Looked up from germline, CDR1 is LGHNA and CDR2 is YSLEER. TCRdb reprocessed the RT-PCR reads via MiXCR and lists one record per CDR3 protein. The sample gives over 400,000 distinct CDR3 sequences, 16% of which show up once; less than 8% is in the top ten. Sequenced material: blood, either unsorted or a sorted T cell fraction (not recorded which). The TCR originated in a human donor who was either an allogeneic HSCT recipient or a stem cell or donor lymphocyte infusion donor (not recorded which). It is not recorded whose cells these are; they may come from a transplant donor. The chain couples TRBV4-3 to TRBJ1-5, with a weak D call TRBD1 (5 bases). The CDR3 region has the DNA TGCGCCAGCAGCCAAGATCCCCCGGCGGGGGTCGGAAATCAGCCCCAGCATTTT. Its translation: CASSQDPPAGVGNQPQHF.